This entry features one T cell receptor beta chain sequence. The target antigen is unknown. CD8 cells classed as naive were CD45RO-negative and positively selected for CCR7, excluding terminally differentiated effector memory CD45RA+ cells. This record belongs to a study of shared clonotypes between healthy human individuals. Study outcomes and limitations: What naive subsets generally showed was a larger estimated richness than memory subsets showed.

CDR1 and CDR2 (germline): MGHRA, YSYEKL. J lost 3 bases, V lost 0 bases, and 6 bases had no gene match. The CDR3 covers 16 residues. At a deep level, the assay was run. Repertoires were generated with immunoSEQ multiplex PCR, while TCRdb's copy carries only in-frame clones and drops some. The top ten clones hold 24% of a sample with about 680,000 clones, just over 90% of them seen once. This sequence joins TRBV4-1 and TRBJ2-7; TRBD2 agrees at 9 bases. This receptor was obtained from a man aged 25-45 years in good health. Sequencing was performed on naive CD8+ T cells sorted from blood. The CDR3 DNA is TGCGCCAGCAGCCAAGATCCGCTAGCGGGACGCTACGAGCAGTACTTC. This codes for CASSQDPLAGRYEQYF.